This is a list of T cell receptor beta chains from one sample in a study of PD-1 blockade in classical Hodgkin lymphoma. The assay was immunoSEQ multiplex PCR, and TCRdb's table has in-frame clones only and misses some. The sample holds 25,000 to 40,000 clones; around 82% are singletons and the top ten take approximately 18%. The material sequenced was peripheral blood mononuclear cells (PBMCs), taken before the fourth cycle of nivolumab. The receptor set was obtained from a human donor with classical Hodgkin lymphoma. Both conserved end residues are part of each CDR3. The D gene is left open where the match is weak.

J gene,V gene,D gene,CDR3 protein,CDR3 DNA
TRBJ2-7,TRBV5-1,TRBD2,CASSFTGGSSYEQYF,TGCGCCAGCAGCTTCACGGGGGGTAGCTCCTACGAGCAGTACTTC
TRBJ2-3,TRBV7-8,NA,CASSPPGARTDTQYF,TGTGCCAGCAGCCCTCCAGGGGCGAGGACAGATACGCAGTATTTT
TRBJ2-2,TRBV4-1,NA,CASSPEGTGELFF,TGCGCCAGCAGCCCGGAAGGGACCGGGGAGCTGTTTTTT
TRBJ2-2,TRBV9,NA,CASSPGTTLTGELFF,TGTGCCAGCAGCCCTGGGACAACGCTCACCGGGGAGCTGTTTTTT
TRBJ2-2,TRBV14,NA,CASSQERGWTGELFF,TGTGCCAGCAGCCAAGAGAGGGGATGGACCGGGGAGCTGTTTTTT
TRBJ2-7,TRBV4-3,NA,CASSQEGGGFYEQYF,TGCGCCAGCAGCCAAGAAGGGGGGGGGTTCTACGAGCAGTACTTC
TRBJ2-1,TRBV5-1,TRBD2,CASSSGLSYNEQFF,TGCGCCAGCAGCTCGGGACTATCCTACAATGAGCAGTTCTTC
TRBJ2-5,TRBV6-6,NA,CASSYGGGRGETQYF,TGTGCCAGCAGTTACGGGGGCGGGAGAGGAGAGACCCAGTACTTC
TRBJ2-3,TRBV27,TRBD2,CASSPRTSGRNTDTQYF,TGTGCCAGCAGTCCAAGGACTAGCGGGAGGAACACAGATACGCAGTATTTT
TRBJ1-5,TRBV19,NA,CASSPGTQKNQPQHF,TGTGCCAGTAGTCCCGGGACCCAAAAGAATCAGCCCCAGCATTTT
TRBJ1-5,TRBV7-2,NA,CASSLEVGRPQHF,TGTGCCAGCAGCTTAGAGGTGGGACGGCCCCAGCATTTT